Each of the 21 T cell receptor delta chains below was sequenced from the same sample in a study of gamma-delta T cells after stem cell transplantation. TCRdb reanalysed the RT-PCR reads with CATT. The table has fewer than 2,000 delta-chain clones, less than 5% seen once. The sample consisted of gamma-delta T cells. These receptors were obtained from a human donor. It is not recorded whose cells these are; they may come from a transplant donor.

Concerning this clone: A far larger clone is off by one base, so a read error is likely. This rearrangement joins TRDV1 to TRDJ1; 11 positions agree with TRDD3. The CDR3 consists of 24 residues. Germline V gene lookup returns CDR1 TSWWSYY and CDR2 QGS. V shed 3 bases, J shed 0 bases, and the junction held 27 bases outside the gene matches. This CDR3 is CALGEPPLLYWGIWKGRDTDKLIF. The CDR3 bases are TGTGCTCTTGGGGAGCCACCCCTCCTCTACTGGGGGATATGGAAAGGTCGGGACACCGATAAACTCATCTTT.

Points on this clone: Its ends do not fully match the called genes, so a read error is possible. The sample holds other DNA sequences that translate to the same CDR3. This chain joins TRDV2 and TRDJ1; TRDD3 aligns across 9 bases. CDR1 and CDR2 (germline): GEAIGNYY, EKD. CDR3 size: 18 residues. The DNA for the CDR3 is TGTGCCTGTGATACCCTGATGGGGATACGCGGGGACACCGATAAGCTCATCTTT. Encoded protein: CACDTLMGIRGDTDKLIF.

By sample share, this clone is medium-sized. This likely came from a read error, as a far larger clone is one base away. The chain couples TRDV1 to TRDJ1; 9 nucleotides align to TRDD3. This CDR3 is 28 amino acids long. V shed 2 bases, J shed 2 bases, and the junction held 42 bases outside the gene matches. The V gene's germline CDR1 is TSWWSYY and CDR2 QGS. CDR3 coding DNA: TGTGCTCTTGGGGAAGCCGATCCTCCTTCTCCCCCTACTGGGGATACGCCTTTGGGGTTTGGAACTACCGATAAACTCATCTTT. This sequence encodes CALGEADPPSPPTGDTPLGFGTTDKLIF.

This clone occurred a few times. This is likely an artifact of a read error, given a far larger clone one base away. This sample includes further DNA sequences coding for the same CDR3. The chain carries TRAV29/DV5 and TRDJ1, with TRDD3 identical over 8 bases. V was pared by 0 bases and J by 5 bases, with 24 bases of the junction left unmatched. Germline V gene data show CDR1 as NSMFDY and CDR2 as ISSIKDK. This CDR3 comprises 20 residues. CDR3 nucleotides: TGTGCAGCAAGCGCGCGGGATTTCCGACTGTGGGGGATCCTCACTGATAAACTCATCTTT. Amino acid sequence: CAASARDFRLWGILTDKLIF.

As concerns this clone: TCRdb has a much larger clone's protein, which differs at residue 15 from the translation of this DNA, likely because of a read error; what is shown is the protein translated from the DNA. Here the CDR3 reads CALGDPGPFLPWGPDFTAQLFF. CDR3 bases: TGTGCTCTTGGGGACCCCGGCCCCTTCCTACCCTGGGGGCCCGATTTTACAGCACAACTCTTCTTT. The chain joins TRDV1 to TRDJ2; 9 nucleotides agree with TRDD2. The CDR3 is 22 residues long. Germline V CDR1 and CDR2: TSWWSYY, QGS. The ends lost 3 bases at V and 5 bases at J; junction bases unmatched: 25.

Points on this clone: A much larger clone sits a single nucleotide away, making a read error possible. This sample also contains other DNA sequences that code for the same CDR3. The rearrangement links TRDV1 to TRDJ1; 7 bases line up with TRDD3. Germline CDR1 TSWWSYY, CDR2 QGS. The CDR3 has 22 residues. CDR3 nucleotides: TGTGCTCTCGGGGAAGAAGTTGGCTACGCGATTGGGGGAGTCTGGTACACCGATAAACTCATCTTT. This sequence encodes CALGEEVGYAIGGVWYTDKLIF.

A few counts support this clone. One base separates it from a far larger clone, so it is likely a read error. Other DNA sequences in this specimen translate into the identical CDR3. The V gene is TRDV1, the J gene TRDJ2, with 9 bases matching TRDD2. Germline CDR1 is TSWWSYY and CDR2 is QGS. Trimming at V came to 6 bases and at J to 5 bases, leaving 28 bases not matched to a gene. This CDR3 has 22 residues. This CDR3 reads CALGDPGPFLPWGPNFTAQLFF. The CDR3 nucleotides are TGTGCTCTTGGTGACCCCGGCCCCTTCCTACCCTGGGGGCCCAATTTTACAGCACAACTCTTCTTT.

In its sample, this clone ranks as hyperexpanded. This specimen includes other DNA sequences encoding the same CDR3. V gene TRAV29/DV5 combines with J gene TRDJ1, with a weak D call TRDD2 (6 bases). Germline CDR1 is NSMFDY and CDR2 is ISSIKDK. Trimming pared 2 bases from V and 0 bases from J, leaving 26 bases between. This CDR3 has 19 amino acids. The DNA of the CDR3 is TGTGCAGCAAGTCATTTTCCTAGGGGTCCTACGTTGTACACCGATAAACTCATCTTT. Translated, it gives CAASHFPRGPTLYTDKLIF.

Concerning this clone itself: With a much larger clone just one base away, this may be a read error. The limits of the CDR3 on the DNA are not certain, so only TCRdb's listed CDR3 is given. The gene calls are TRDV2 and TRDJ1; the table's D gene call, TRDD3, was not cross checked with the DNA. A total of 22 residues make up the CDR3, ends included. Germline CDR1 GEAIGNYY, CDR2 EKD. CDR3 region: CASRGYMCFIVPSGYGCVKLIF.

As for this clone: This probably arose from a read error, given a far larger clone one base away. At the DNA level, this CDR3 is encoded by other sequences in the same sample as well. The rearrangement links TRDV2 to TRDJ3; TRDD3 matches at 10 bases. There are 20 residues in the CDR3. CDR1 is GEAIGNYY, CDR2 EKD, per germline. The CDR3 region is CACDTVLALGDDWDTRQMFF. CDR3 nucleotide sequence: TGTGCCTGTGACACCGTTTTAGCACTGGGGGATGACTGGGACACCCGACAGATGTTCTTC.

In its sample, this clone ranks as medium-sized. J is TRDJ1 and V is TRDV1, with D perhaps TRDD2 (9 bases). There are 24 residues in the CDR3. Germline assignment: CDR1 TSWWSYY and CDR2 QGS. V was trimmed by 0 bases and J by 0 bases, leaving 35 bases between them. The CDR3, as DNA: TGTGCTCTTGGGGAACTACGTCACCCTTCCTACTGGGGATACCTTCCGGGGTACACCGATAAACTCATCTTT. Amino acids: CALGELRHPSYWGYLPGYTDKLIF.

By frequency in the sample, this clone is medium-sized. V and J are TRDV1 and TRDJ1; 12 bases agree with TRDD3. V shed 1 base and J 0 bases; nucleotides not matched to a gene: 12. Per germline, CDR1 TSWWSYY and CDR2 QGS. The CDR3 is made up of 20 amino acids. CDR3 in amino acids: CALGEPQVSGGYAYTDKLIF. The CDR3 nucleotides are TGTGCTCTTGGGGAACCGCAGGTCTCTGGGGGATACGCCTACACCGATAAACTCATCTTT.

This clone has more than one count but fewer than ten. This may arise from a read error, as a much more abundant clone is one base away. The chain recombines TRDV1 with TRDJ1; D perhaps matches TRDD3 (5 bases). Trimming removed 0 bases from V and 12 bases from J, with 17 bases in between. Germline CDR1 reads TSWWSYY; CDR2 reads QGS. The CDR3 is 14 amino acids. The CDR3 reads CALGELDGAGGFIF. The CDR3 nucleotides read TGTGCTCTTGGGGAACTAGACGGGGCCGGGGGTTTCATCTTT.

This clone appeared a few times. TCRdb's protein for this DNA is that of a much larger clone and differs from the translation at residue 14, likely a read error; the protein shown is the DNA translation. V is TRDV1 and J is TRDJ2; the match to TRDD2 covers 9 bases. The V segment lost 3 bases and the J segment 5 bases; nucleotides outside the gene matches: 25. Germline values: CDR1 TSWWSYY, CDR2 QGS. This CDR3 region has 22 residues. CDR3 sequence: CALGDPGPFLPWGLNFTAQLFF. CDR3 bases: TGTGCTCTTGGGGACCCCGGCCCCTTCCTACCCTGGGGGCTCAATTTTACAGCACAACTCTTCTTT.

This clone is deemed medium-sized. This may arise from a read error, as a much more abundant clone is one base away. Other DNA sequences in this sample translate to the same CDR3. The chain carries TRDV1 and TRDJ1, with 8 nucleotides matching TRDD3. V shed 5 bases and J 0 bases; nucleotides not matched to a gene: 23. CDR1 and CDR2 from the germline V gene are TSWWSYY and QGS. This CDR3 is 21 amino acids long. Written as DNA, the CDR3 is TGTGCTCTTGGGCCCCGGGTCCTTCATGTGCTGGGGGACCCGTACACCGATAAACTCATCTTT. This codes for CALGPRVLHVLGDPYTDKLIF.

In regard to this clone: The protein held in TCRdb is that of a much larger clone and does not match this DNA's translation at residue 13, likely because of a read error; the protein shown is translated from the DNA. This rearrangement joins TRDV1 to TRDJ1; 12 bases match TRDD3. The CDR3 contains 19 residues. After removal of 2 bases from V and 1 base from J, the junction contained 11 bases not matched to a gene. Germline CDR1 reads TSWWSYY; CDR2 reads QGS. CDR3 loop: CALGERNLYWGILTDKLIF. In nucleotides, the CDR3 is TGTGCTCTTGGGGAAAGGAACCTGTACTGGGGGATACTCACCGATAAACTCATCTTT.

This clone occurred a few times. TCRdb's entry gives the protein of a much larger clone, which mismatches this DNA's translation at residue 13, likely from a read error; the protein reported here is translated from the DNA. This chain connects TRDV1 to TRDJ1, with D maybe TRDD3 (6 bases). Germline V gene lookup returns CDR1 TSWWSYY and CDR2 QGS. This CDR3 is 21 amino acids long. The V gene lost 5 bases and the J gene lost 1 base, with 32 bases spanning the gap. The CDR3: CALGSALLFGRTRGSTDKLIF. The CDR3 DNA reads TGTGCTCTTGGGTCCGCTCTACTCTTTGGGCGTACTAGGGGATCCACCGATAAACTCATCTTT.

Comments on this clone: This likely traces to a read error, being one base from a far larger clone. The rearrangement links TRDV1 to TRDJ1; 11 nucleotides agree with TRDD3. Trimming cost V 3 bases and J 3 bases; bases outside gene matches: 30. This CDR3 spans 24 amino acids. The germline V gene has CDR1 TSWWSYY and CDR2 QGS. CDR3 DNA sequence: TGTGCTCTTGGGGAGCCACCCTTCCTCTACTGGGGGATATGGAAAGGTCGGGACGCCGATAAACTCATCTTT. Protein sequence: CALGEPPFLYWGIWKGRDADKLIF.

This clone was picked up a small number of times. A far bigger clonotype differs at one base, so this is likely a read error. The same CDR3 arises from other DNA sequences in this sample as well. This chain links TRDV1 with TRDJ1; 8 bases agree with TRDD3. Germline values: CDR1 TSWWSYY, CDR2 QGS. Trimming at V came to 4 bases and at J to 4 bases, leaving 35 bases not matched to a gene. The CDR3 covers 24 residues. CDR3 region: CALGAPRGPYEFGGVLGGLDKLIF. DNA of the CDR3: TGTGCTCTTGGGGCCCCCCGAGGACCCTACGAATTCGGTGGGGTACTGGGGGGCCTCGATAAACTCATCTTT.

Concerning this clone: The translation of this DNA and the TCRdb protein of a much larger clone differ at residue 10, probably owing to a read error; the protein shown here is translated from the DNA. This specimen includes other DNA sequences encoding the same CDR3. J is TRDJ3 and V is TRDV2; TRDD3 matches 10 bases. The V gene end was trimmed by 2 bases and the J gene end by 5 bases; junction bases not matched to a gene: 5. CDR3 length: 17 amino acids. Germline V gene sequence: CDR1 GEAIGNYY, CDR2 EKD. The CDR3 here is CACDIGGYPRDTRQMFF. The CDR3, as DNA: TGTGCCTGTGACATTGGGGGATACCCCAGGGACACCCGACAGATGTTTTTC.

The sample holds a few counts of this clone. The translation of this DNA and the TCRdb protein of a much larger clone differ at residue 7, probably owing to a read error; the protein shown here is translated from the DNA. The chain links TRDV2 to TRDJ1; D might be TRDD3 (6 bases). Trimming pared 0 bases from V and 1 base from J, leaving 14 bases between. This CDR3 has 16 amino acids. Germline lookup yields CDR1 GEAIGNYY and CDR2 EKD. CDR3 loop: CACDTLPGDPTDKLIF. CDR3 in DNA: TGTGCCTGTGACACCCTACCGGGGGACCCCACCGATAAACTCATCTTT.